A selection of T cell receptor beta chains follows, all from one sample in a study of beta chain features in type 1 diabetes. TCRdb's table, derived via immunoSEQ multiplex PCR, lists solely in-frame clones and lacks some. The sample includes under 800,000 clones, around 16% of them seen just once. The specimen sequenced was naive CD4+ T cells from blood. The receptors derive from a man in his late teens or twenties in good health. Each CDR3 is given with its conserved first and last residue. The D gene is left open where the match is weak. Size tells how often a clone was seen (once, few, many) or the class of an expanded clone, and some rows leave it out.

d_call	v_call	clone_size	j_call	cdr3_nt	cdr3_aa
TRBD1	TRBV6-5	few	TRBJ1-5	TGTGCCAGCAGGACTGGGACAGGTGACAATCAGCCCCAGCATTTT	CASRTGTGDNQPQHF
-	TRBV2	few	TRBJ1-5	TGTGCCAGTCTAAGGGACATCAGCAATCAGCCCCAGCATTTT	CASLRDISNQPQHF
-	TRBV6-5	-	TRBJ2-4	TGTGCCAGCAGTTATGGGGGGGCGGCCAAAAACATTCAGTACTTC	CASSYGGAAKNIQYF
-	TRBV5-1	-	TRBJ2-7	TGCGCCAGCAGCTCCGGACGGATCCCCTACGAGCAGTACTTC	CASSSGRIPYEQYF
TRBD2	TRBV12-5	few	TRBJ2-1	TGTGCTAGTGGTTTGGTAATGTCGGGAGGGCCTCGGGATGAGCAGTTCTTC	CASGLVMSGGPRDEQFF
-	TRBV18	-	TRBJ1-3	TGTGCCAGCTCACCAGGCGGTCAGGGAAACACCATATATTTT	CASSPGGQGNTIYF
TRBD2	TRBV20-1	-	TRBJ2-1	TGCAGTGCTAGAGACAGCGGGGGTGGCCTCTTC	CSARDSGGGLF
-	TRBV7-2	few	TRBJ2-7	TGTGCCAGCAGCTACCGGGACGGACCCTACGAGCAGTACTTC	CASSYRDGPYEQYF
-	TRBV7-2	-	TRBJ2-2	TGTGCCAGCAGCCCCGATAGAGACAGCCGGGAGCTGTTTTTT	CASSPDRDSRELFF
-	TRBV4-2	-	TRBJ2-1	TGTGCCAGCAGCCAAGGGGACTTATTCTCCTACAATGAGCAGTTCTTC	CASSQGDLFSYNEQFF
-	TRBV18	-	TRBJ1-5	TGTGCCAGCTCACAACAGGGAGATCAGCCCCAGCATTTT	CASSQQGDQPQHF
TRBD1	TRBV10-3	few	TRBJ1-1	TGTGCCATCAGGGGGACAGAGGAGAACACTGAAGCTTTCTTT	CAIRGTEENTEAFF
TRBD1	TRBV7-6	-	TRBJ1-1	TGTGCCAGCAGCTCCCAGGGGGGGCGAAGGAACACTGAAGCTTTCTTT	CASSSQGGRRNTEAFF
-	TRBV9	few	TRBJ2-1	TGTGCCAGCAGCCGGGGATCCTCCTACAATGAGCAGTTCTTC	CASSRGSSYNEQFF
TRBD1	TRBV7-8	-	TRBJ1-4	TGTGCCAGCAGCTTAGTAGGCCAAGGGGGCCTGTTTTTT	CASSLVGQGGLFF
TRBD2	TRBV2	-	TRBJ2-3	TGTGCCAGCAACTTAGCGGGGGGCACAGATACGCAGTATTTT	CASNLAGGTDTQYF
TRBD1	TRBV29-1	few	TRBJ2-7	TGCAGCGTCGCGGACTGGACAGGGGCTCACGAGCAGTACTTC	CSVADWTGAHEQYF
-	TRBV7-3	-	TRBJ1-1	TGTGCCAGCAGCTTACAGAAAATGAACACTGAAGCTTTCTTT	CASSLQKMNTEAFF
TRBD1	TRBV19	-	TRBJ2-1	TGTGCCACTATAGCTGGGACAGGGTATGGCAATGAGCAGTTCTTC	CATIAGTGYGNEQFF
-	TRBV2	few	TRBJ2-1	TGTGCCAGCAGGTCTGGGAATGAGCAGTTCTTC	CASRSGNEQFF
-	TRBV6-5	-	TRBJ1-1	TGTGCCAGCAGTTACGGGACAGAAGCTTTCTTT	CASSYGTEAFF
TRBD1	TRBV7-2	few	TRBJ2-3	TGTGCCAGCAGCTTAGCGGGCAGGGGGCTAGGCACAGATACGCAGTATTTT	CASSLAGRGLGTDTQYF
-	TRBV6-1	-	TRBJ1-1	TGTGCCAGCACTGACACCTGGAGAGGTGAAGCTTTCTTT	CASTDTWRGEAFF
-	TRBV28	few	TRBJ1-1	TGTGCCAGCAGGTCCAAGGGCGTCCTAGGAGCTTTCTTT	CASRSKGVLGAFF